These 23 T cell receptor beta chains were all obtained from the same sample, sequenced in a study of cytotoxic CD8 clonotypes in ibrutinib-treated CLL. Here immunoSEQ multiplex PCR was the method, and the copy in TCRdb shows in-frame clones only, minus some. This table holds about 180,000 clones, approximately 80% found once. Source: PBMCs, taken after 24 months of ibrutinib treatment. Source of these receptors: a human donor with chronic lymphocytic leukemia.

This clone came up a few times. This chain joins TRBV28 and TRBJ2-7; 9 bases fit TRBD2. CDR1 and CDR2 (germline): MDHEN, SYDVKM. V shed 5 bases and J 6 bases; nucleotides not matched to a gene: 8. This CDR3 is built from 14 residues. DNA for the CDR3: TGTGCCAGCAGTAAAATAGCGGGAGCAAGCGAGCAGTACTTC. Translation gives CASSKIAGASEQYF.

The chain links TRBV7-9 to TRBJ1-4; possibly TRBD1 for D (5 bases). With 4 bases removed from V and 0 bases from J, the gap between germline ends came to 9 bases. The CDR3 has 15 amino acids. Germline V lookup: CDR1 SEHNR, CDR2 FQNEAQ (reference sequence). CDR3 sequence reads: CASSYSTATNEKLFF. The CDR3 nucleotides read TGTGCCAGCAGCTATTCGACAGCAACTAATGAAAAACTGTTTTTT.

This clone was observed at least ten times. This sequence joins TRBV5-1 and TRBJ1-2; perhaps TRBD1 as D (6 bases). The CDR3 is 13 residues long. CDR1 SGHRS and CDR2 YFSETQ come from the germline V gene. V dropped 5 bases and J dropped 4 bases, with 12 bases sitting between them. CDR3: CASRDKQGYGYTF. The CDR3 coding sequence is TGCGCCAGCAGGGATAAACAGGGCTATGGCTACACCTTC. The variable domain in full, completed from reference TRBV5-1 and TRBJ1-2, reads KAGVTQTPRYLIKTRGQQVTLSCSPISGHRSVSWYQQTPGQGLQFLFEYFSETQRNKGNFPGRFSGRQFSNSRSEMNVSTLELGDSALYLCASRDKQGYGYTFGSGTRLTVV.

The rearrangement links TRBV5-1 to TRBJ2-1, with 12 bases matching TRBD2. V trimming: 0 bases; J trimming: 16 bases; junction bases outside the gene matches: 8. Per germline, CDR1 SGHRS and CDR2 YFSETQ. This CDR3 spans 14 amino acids. The CDR3 here is CASSLGLAGAAEFF. CDR3 nucleotide sequence: TGCGCCAGCAGCTTGGGACTAGCGGGGGCCGCCGAATTCTTC.

This chain uses TRBV7-2 with TRBJ2-7, with 9 bases identical to TRBD1. CDR1 and CDR2 from the germline V gene are SGHTA and FQGNSA. This CDR3 is built from 12 residues. V lost 5 bases to trimming and J lost 5 bases; unmatched junction nucleotides: 1. CDR3 amino acids: CASSRDRDEQYF. CDR3 coding DNA: TGTGCCAGCAGCCGGGACAGGGACGAGCAGTACTTC.

V is TRBV28 and J is TRBJ1-2; 9 bases match TRBD1. This CDR3 region has 16 residues. Germline values: CDR1 MDHEN, CDR2 SYDVKM. Trimming cost V 6 bases and J 4 bases; bases outside gene matches: 12. Here the CDR3 reads CASRTTGTGSPYGYTF. CDR3 nucleotides: TGTGCCAGCAGAACTACCGGGACAGGGAGCCCCTATGGCTACACCTTC.

The CDR3 nucleotides are TGTGCCAGCTCACAGTTACAGGGGGCTAGTAGTGAGCAGTTCTTC. Translating it yields CASSQLQGASSEQFF. The chain is built from TRBV18 and TRBJ2-1, with TRBD1 matching 9 bases. CDR1 is KGHSH and CDR2 is LQKENI in the germline V gene. This CDR3 has 15 amino acids. With V trimmed by 4 bases and J by 9 bases, 10 bases remained unmatched.

The CDR3 region is CSHRGRYEQYF. The CDR3 DNA sequence: TGCAGTCATAGGGGTCGTTACGAGCAGTACTTC. The chain employs TRBV20-1 and TRBJ2-7; D possibly corresponds to TRBD1 (5 bases). CDR3 length: 11 residues. Germline V gene sequence: CDR1 DFQATT, CDR2 SNEGSKA (reference sequence). With 8 bases removed from V and 4 bases from J, the gap between germline ends came to 12 bases.

The chain links TRBV5-1 to TRBJ2-3, with D perhaps being TRBD1 or TRBD2 (5 bases each). This CDR3 has 11 residues. V was clipped by 2 bases and J by 9 bases, with 7 bases between them. Germline CDR1 and CDR2: SGHRS and YFSETQ. The CDR3 loop reads CASSFGATQYF. The CDR3 DNA reads TGCGCCAGCAGCTTCGGGGCAACGCAGTATTTT.

This sequence joins TRBV6-5 and TRBJ2-1; TRBD1 matches 9 bases. Losses at the gene ends were 6 bases for V and 9 bases for J; bases not matched to a gene: 9. This CDR3 is 14 amino acids long. Germline lookup yields CDR1 MNHEY and CDR2 SVGAGI. CDR3: CASSSNTGGAEQFF. CDR3 in DNA: TGTGCCAGCAGCTCTAACACAGGGGGCGCTGAGCAGTTCTTC.

The genes are TRBV5-4 and TRBJ1-2; D perhaps matches TRBD1 (5 bases). Germline V gene sequence: CDR1 SGHNT, CDR2 YYREEE (reference sequence). The germline V and J ends were trimmed by 1 base and 8 bases, with 15 bases remaining between them. This CDR3 is 14 amino acids long. The CDR3: CASSLLSGTGGYTF. The DNA of the CDR3 is TGTGCCAGCAGCTTGCTTTCTGGGACTGGCGGCTACACCTTC.

The V call is TRBV15, the J call TRBJ2-6; no clear D. V lost 5 bases and J 0 bases, leaving 8 bases between the germline ends. Per germline, CDR1 LNHNV and CDR2 YYDKDF (reference sequence). The CDR3 covers 15 residues. CDR3 region: CATSRLSSGANVLTF. The CDR3 DNA reads as TGTGCCACCAGCCGTTTAAGCTCTGGGGCCAACGTCCTGACTTTC.

V gene TRBV5-1 combines with J gene TRBJ2-7; the D gene could be TRBD1 or TRBD2 (6 bases each). Trimming stripped 4 bases from V and 3 bases from J, with 11 bases between. This CDR3 has 13 amino acids. Germline loops: CDR1 SGHRS, CDR2 YFSETQ. The CDR3 loop reads CASSRGPSYEQYF. In DNA, the CDR3 is TGCGCCAGCAGCCGGGGGCCCAGCTACGAGCAGTACTTC. Together with reference TRBV5-1 and TRBJ2-7, the CDR3 gives the full variable domain: KAGVTQTPRYLIKTRGQQVTLSCSPISGHRSVSWYQQTPGQGLQFLFEYFSETQRNKGNFPGRFSGRQFSNSRSEMNVSTLELGDSALYLCASSRGPSYEQYFGPGTRLTVT.

The genes are TRBV6-1 and TRBJ2-7, with 10 nucleotides matching TRBD1. Germline V lookup: CDR1 MNHNS, CDR2 SASEGT. This CDR3 has 14 residues. The trim removed 3 bases at V and 3 bases at J, leaving 2 bases unmatched. The CDR3 nucleotides read TGTGCCAGCAGTGAGACAGGGGGCCTCTACGAGCAGTACTTC. As protein: CASSETGGLYEQYF.

This rearrangement joins TRBV27 to TRBJ1-6; 9 bases align to TRBD1. Germline lookup yields CDR1 MNHEY and CDR2 SMNVEV (reference sequence). The CDR3 is made up of 15 amino acids. The V and J ends lost 3 bases and 10 bases, in that order; junction bases with no gene match: 7. The CDR3 spells CASSLGTGYSSPLHF. CDR3 nucleotide sequence: TGTGCCAGCAGTTTGGGGACAGGGTACAGCTCACCCCTCCACTTT.

V is TRBV4-1 and J is TRBJ2-5; unclear D gene. The CDR3 is 15 residues long. CDR1 is MGHRA and CDR2 is YSYEKL in the germline V gene. With 0 bases removed from V and 4 bases from J, the gap between germline ends came to 12 bases. CDR3 nucleotides: TGCGCCAGCAGCCAAGATCGTCTGGATCTAGAGACCCAGTACTTC. This gives the protein CASSQDRLDLETQYF.

This clone showed up just once. DNA of the CDR3: TGCAGCGTCCCAACCCCCGTGGGCGTCCTGAACACTGAAGCTTTCTTT. Translated: CSVPTPVGVLNTEAFF. This sequence joins TRBV29-1 and TRBJ1-1; no firm D call. V lost 6 bases and J lost 0, with 20 bases in between. CDR3 length equals 16 residues. Germline CDR1 is SQVTM and CDR2 is ANQGSEA.

The rearrangement links TRBV5-5 to TRBJ1-5, with a possible D match to TRBD1 (5 bases). This CDR3 spans 15 amino acids. V lost 5 bases and J 2 bases, leaving 14 bases between the germline ends. Germline CDR1 is SGHKS and CDR2 is YYEKEE (reference sequence). The CDR3 here is CASSSDTIGNQPQHF. CDR3 in DNA: TGTGCCAGCAGTTCGGACACTATCGGCAATCAGCCCCAGCATTTT.

The chain couples TRBV9 to TRBJ2-1; 8 bases are a match to TRBD1. The CDR3 length is 14 residues. V was pared by 1 base and J by 6 bases, with 3 bases of the junction left unmatched. Germline CDR1 reads SGDLS; CDR2 reads YYNGEE. The CDR3 region is CASSVQGAFNEQFF. The CDR3 DNA follows: TGTGCCAGCAGCGTACAGGGGGCCTTCAATGAGCAGTTCTTC.

The table lists this clone with a count of one. The J gene is TRBJ1-5, the V gene TRBV11-3; TRBD1 might be the D (5 bases). Deletions cut 3 bases from V and 6 bases from J, with 9 bases between. Germline V gene lookup returns CDR1 SGHNT and CDR2 YENEEA. The length of the CDR3 is 13 residues. CDR3 sequence reads: CASSFIQGQPQHF. The DNA of the CDR3 is TGTGCCAGCAGCTTCATTCAGGGTCAGCCCCAGCATTTT. The full variable domain, rest sourced from reference TRBV11-3 and TRBJ1-5, is EAGVVQSPRYKIIEKKQPVAFWCNPISGHNTLYWYLQNLGQGPELLIRYENEEAVDDSQLPKDRFSAERLKGVDSTLKIQPAELGDSAVYLCASSFIQGQPQHFGDGTRLSIL.

This chain uses TRBV27 with TRBJ2-7, with 8 bases identical to TRBD2. V was clipped by 5 bases and J by 3 bases; unmatched bases: 6. CDR3 length: 14 amino acids. In germline, CDR1 is MNHEY, CDR2 SMNVEV (reference sequence). CDR3 sequence reads: CASSPGTSLYEQYF. Written as DNA, the CDR3 is TGTGCCAGCAGTCCGGGGACTAGTCTCTACGAGCAGTACTTC.

In its sample, this clone was seen many times. The chain uses TRBV5-6 and TRBJ2-5; 7 bases agree with TRBD1. Germline assignment: CDR1 SGHDT and CDR2 YYEEEE. The CDR3 is 15 residues long. V lost 4 bases and J lost 2; bases outside the gene matches: 8. The CDR3 loop is CASSREGAEQETQYF. In DNA form, the CDR3 reads TGTGCCAGCAGCAGAGAGGGGGCAGAGCAAGAGACCCAGTACTTC. Based on the CDR3 plus reference TRBV5-6 and TRBJ2-5, the full variable domain is DAGVTQSPTHLIKTRGQQVTLRCSPKSGHDTVSWYQQALGQGPQFIFQYYEEEERQRGNFPDRFSGHQFPNYSSELNVNALLLGDSALYLCASSREGAEQETQYFGPGTRLLVL.

The chain carries TRBV29-1 and TRBJ2-7; D is possibly TRBD1 (6 bases). CDR3 length equals 13 residues. The germline gives CDR1 SQVTM, CDR2 ANQGSEA. Trimming pared 0 bases from V and 3 bases from J, leaving 9 bases between. CDR3 bases: TGCAGCGTTGAAGATCAGGGGCGCTACGAGCAGTACTTC. Translation: CSVEDQGRYEQYF.